A single sample is the source of the 25 T cell receptor beta chains below, sequenced in a study of shared clonotypes between healthy human individuals (dated by TCRdb to between 2020 and 2021). For the CD8 naive samples, CD45RO-negative cells were positively selected for CCR7, yielding a CD45RA+CCR7+ population from which TemRA cells were excluded. Preparation of the library involved the immunoSEQ multiplex PCR assay. The table was pulled from immuneACCESS by TCRdb, which kept in-frame rearrangements only. Such tables lose some clones; where checked, under half of the loss comes from unresolved V genes, and the rest has no known cause. The sample table shows 600,000 or so clones, and 90% to 95% are seen once. In total, the top ten clones hold approximately 0.12% of the sample. Specimen: naive CD8+ T cells sorted from blood. What this sample's cell subset or site label stands for: CD45RA+CCR7+. Receptors were obtained from a woman in her 30s in good health.

The chain employs TRBV6-5 and TRBJ1-5, with no clear D. Germline V lookup: CDR1 MNHEY, CDR2 SVGAGI. The CDR3 is made up of 14 amino acids. Trimming left V 7 bases short and J 1 base short, with 11 bases between. As DNA, the CDR3 is TGTGCCAGCAATAACTTGGGGAGCAATCAGCCCCAGCATTTT. This encodes CASNNLGSNQPQHF.

V usage is TRBV28 and J usage is TRBJ1-5, with 8 bases matching TRBD1. Looked up from germline, CDR1 is MDHEN and CDR2 is SYDVKM. Trimming took 4 bases from V and 0 from J; bases not matched to a gene: 14. CDR3 length equals 19 residues. CDR3: CASSSPTGVRRYSNQPQHF. CDR3 nucleotides: TGTGCCAGCAGTTCCCCGACAGGGGTCAGAAGGTATAGCAATCAGCCCCAGCATTTT.

This chain connects TRBV5-6 to TRBJ1-1; D might be TRBD1 (5 bases). CDR3 length equals 14 residues. Germline loops: CDR1 SGHDT, CDR2 YYEEEE. The germline V and J ends were trimmed by 4 bases and 4 bases, with 14 bases remaining between them. CDR3 bases: TGTGCCAGCAGCCAGGGATGGGGTTCCACTGAAGCTTTCTTT. It encodes CASSQGWGSTEAFF. Drawing the rest from reference TRBV5-6 and TRBJ1-1, the complete variable domain is DAGVTQSPTHLIKTRGQQVTLRCSPKSGHDTVSWYQQALGQGPQFIFQYYEEEERQRGNFPDRFSGHQFPNYSSELNVNALLLGDSALYLCASSQGWGSTEAFFGQGTRLTVV.

The chain joins TRBV5-4 to TRBJ1-2; D unresolved. CDR3 size: 15 residues. The V gene lost 1 base and the J gene lost 4 bases, with 14 bases spanning the gap. Germline CDR1 and CDR2: SGHNT and YYREEE (reference sequence). As DNA, the CDR3 is TGTGCCAGCAGCTTGTCCGTCGGCCTGGGCTATGGCTACACCTTC. It encodes CASSLSVGLGYGYTF. The complete variable domain, with remaining parts taken from reference TRBV5-4 and TRBJ1-2, reads ETGVTQSPTHLIKTRGQQVTLRCSSQSGHNTVSWYQQALGQGPQFIFQYYREEENGRGNFPPRFSGLQFPNYSSELNVNALELDDSALYLCASSLSVGLGYGYTFGSGTRLTVV.

This chain links TRBV7-9 with TRBJ2-3; D not certain. Germline CDR1 is SEHNR and CDR2 is FQNEAQ (reference sequence). Trimming shortened V by 1 base and J by 4 bases, and 6 bases separated the two germline ends. This CDR3 comprises 13 residues. This CDR3 reads CASSLGGPDTQYF. For the CDR3, the DNA is TGTGCCAGCAGCTTAGGTGGGCCAGATACGCAGTATTTT.

V is TRBV6-1 and J is TRBJ2-1; maybe TRBD1 (5 bases). CDR3 length: 13 residues. Per germline, CDR1 MNHNS and CDR2 SASEGT. The V end was cut by 6 bases, the J end by 5 bases, with 11 bases between. The CDR3 DNA reads TGTGCCAGCAGGGACGACAGAGACAATGAGCAGTTCTTC. The encoded protein is CASRDDRDNEQFF.

The count of this clone is one. V and J are TRBV7-8 and TRBJ2-1; D unresolved. CDR1 is SGHVS, CDR2 FQNEAQ, per germline. The CDR3 covers 12 residues. The V and J ends lost 3 bases and 9 bases respectively, with 9 bases between them. The CDR3 loop reads CASSFLFVEQFF. CDR3 DNA sequence: TGTGCCAGCAGCTTTTTATTCGTTGAGCAGTTCTTC.

The J gene is TRBJ2-1, the V gene TRBV7-9, with TRBD2 matching over 7 bases. This CDR3 region has 17 residues. In germline, CDR1 is SEHNR, CDR2 FQNEAQ (reference sequence). After removal of 5 bases from V and 4 bases from J, the junction contained 14 bases not matched to a gene. Here the CDR3 DNA reads TGTGCCAGCAGCCCCGGGGCTTCTAGCGGTAATTACAATGAGCAGTTCTTC. Its translation is CASSPGASSGNYNEQFF.

The V call is TRBV2, the J call TRBJ2-5; 8 nucleotides line up with TRBD1. The CDR3 sequence is 17 residues long. The V gene's germline CDR1 is SNHLY and CDR2 FYNNEI. V was clipped by 1 base and J by 5 bases; unmatched bases: 12. In DNA form, the CDR3 reads TGTGCCAGCAGTGAAGAAGTGGTAGGCAGGGGGCTTGAGACCCAGTACTTC. Translating gives CASSEEVVGRGLETQYF.

This rearrangement joins TRBV5-1 to TRBJ1-2; 9 nucleotides match TRBD1. J gave up 5 bases and V 3 bases, and 8 bases lay outside the gene matches. CDR3 length equals 15 residues. From germline, CDR1 is SGHRS and CDR2 YFSETQ. CDR3 amino acids: CASSWDREARYGYTF. The DNA of the CDR3 is TGCGCCAGCAGCTGGGACAGGGAGGCTCGTTATGGCTACACCTTC.

In this sample, this clone turned up once. The V gene is TRBV6-6, the J gene TRBJ2-7, with D possibly TRBD1 on 6 matching bases. The CDR3 has 14 residues. The V gene lost 5 bases and the J gene lost 3 bases, with 14 bases spanning the gap. Germline-derived CDR1 and CDR2 are MNHNY and SVGAGI (reference sequence). CDR3 DNA sequence: TGTGCCAGCAGTCGACAGGTGGTTGACTACGAGCAGTACTTC. It yields the protein CASSRQVVDYEQYF.

The genes are TRBV13 and TRBJ1-5; D unclear. The CDR3 length is 16 residues. Germline V gene lookup returns CDR1 PRHDT and CDR2 FYEKMQ (reference sequence). Trimming took off 2 bases at V and 1 base at J, with 12 bases between the two ends. The CDR3 DNA reads as TGTGCCAGCAGCTTACGACTAATCCGGAGCAATCAGCCCCAGCATTTT. The encoded protein is CASSLRLIRSNQPQHF.

As to this clone: Other DNA sequences within the sample encode an identical CDR3. The V call is TRBV6-6, the J call TRBJ2-7, with D uncertain. This CDR3 contains 14 residues. Germline V gives CDR1 MNHNY, CDR2 SVGAGI (reference sequence). V lost 0 bases and J lost 0, with 6 bases in between. CDR3 coding DNA: TGTGCCAGCAGTTACTCTGGCAGCTCCTACGAGCAGTACTTC. Encoded protein: CASSYSGSSYEQYF.

This rearrangement joins TRBV10-3 to TRBJ1-2, with D possibly TRBD1 on 6 matching bases. V shed 0 bases and J shed 5 bases, with 16 bases lying between them. Germline values: CDR1 ENHRY, CDR2 SYGVKD. This CDR3 has 16 amino acids. As DNA, the CDR3 is TGTGCCATCAGTGAGTCTCCCCCGGACAGTGGGTATGGCTACACCTTC. Translating gives CAISESPPDSGYGYTF.

The chain has TRBV27 and TRBJ1-5; D ambiguous. CDR1 MNHEY and CDR2 SMNVEV come from the germline V gene (reference sequence). The CDR3 spans 13 residues. V lost 7 bases, J lost 5 bases, and 12 bases lay in between. For the CDR3, the DNA is TGTGCCAGCAACACCTCCCCAGATCAGCCCCAGCATTTT. Amino acids: CASNTSPDQPQHF.

V gene TRBV2 combines with J gene TRBJ2-1; D is perhaps TRBD2 (6 bases). V was shortened by 3 bases and J by 4 bases, with 10 bases between the two germline ends. CDR1 is SNHLY and CDR2 is FYNNEI in the germline V gene. This CDR3 has 14 residues. The CDR3 nucleotides are TGTGCCAGCAGTGAGCAGGCGGGATACAATGAGCAGTTCTTC. Translated: CASSEQAGYNEQFF.

This clone was picked up one time. The CDR3 spells CASSQWAGAGEQYF. As DNA, the CDR3 is TGCGCCAGCAGCCAGTGGGCTGGGGCGGGCGAGCAGTACTTC. V is TRBV4-1 and J is TRBJ2-5; D may correspond to TRBD1 or TRBD2 (5 bases each). The closer fit of TRBJ2-7 to the DNA end suggests the J call may be wrong. Per germline, CDR1 MGHRA and CDR2 YSYEKL. The CDR3 covers 14 residues.

Comment on this clone: In the same sample, other DNA sequences code for this CDR3. This chain connects TRBV5-1 to TRBJ2-3, with D tentatively TRBD1 or TRBD2 (6 bases each). CDR1 SGHRS and CDR2 YFSETQ come from the germline V gene. The V gene lost 0 bases and the J gene lost 5 bases, with 13 bases spanning the gap. The CDR3 extends over 15 amino acids. CDR3 protein: CASSLEGGLGDTQYF. In DNA form, the CDR3 reads TGCGCCAGCAGCTTGGAAGGGGGACTCGGAGATACGCAGTATTTT. Using reference TRBV5-1 and TRBJ2-3 for the parts outside the CDR3, the full variable domain is KAGVTQTPRYLIKTRGQQVTLSCSPISGHRSVSWYQQTPGQGLQFLFEYFSETQRNKGNFPGRFSGRQFSNSRSEMNVSTLELGDSALYLCASSLEGGLGDTQYFGPGTRLTVL.

The J gene is TRBJ2-5, the V gene TRBV11-2, with a possible D match to TRBD1 (6 bases). This CDR3 has 12 residues. V gave up 8 bases and J gave up 7 bases, with 14 bases separating them. Germline lookup yields CDR1 SGHAT and CDR2 FQNNGV. The chain's CDR3 is CASSQGGWTQYF. The CDR3 nucleotides read TGTGCCAGCTCACAGGGCGGTTGGACCCAGTACTTC.

The CDR3 DNA is TGTGCCACGCAGGGGGAGGGTAATGGCTACACCTTC. Amino acid sequence: CATQGEGNGYTF. This chain uses TRBV7-6 with TRBJ1-2, with 7 positions matching TRBD1. J lost 6 bases, V lost 10 bases, and 8 bases had no gene match. CDR1 is SGHVS and CDR2 is FNYEAQ in the germline V gene. The CDR3 contains 12 residues.

The J gene is TRBJ2-3, the V gene TRBV11-1; 7 bases are a match to TRBD1. Germline V CDR1 and CDR2: SGHAT, FQDESV (reference sequence). The CDR3 extends over 17 amino acids. The ends lost 2 bases at V and 3 bases at J; junction bases unmatched: 11. The CDR3 region has the DNA TGTGCCAGCAGCTTATATCGAGGGGGCAGGGGTACAGATACGCAGTATTTT. Its protein is CASSLYRGGRGTDTQYF.

This chain links TRBV5-8 with TRBJ1-5; D not certain. This CDR3 is 14 amino acids long. Germline V CDR1 and CDR2: SGHTS, YDEGEE. Trimming left V 0 bases short and J 6 bases short, with 10 bases between. The CDR3 DNA sequence: TGTGCCAGCAGCTTGGCGGGGAAAGGTCAGCCCCAGCATTTT. As protein: CASSLAGKGQPQHF. The full variable domain, completed using reference TRBV5-8 and TRBJ1-5, is EAGVTQSPTHLIKTRGQQATLRCSPISGHTSVYWYQQALGLGLQFLLWYDEGEERNRGNFPPRFSGRQFPNYSSELNVNALELEDSALYLCASSLAGKGQPQHFGDGTRLSIL.

As regards this clone: The same CDR3 is also encoded by other DNA sequences in this sample. J is TRBJ2-1 and V is TRBV9; D unclear. CDR3 size: 13 residues. Trimming shortened V by 0 bases and J by 3 bases, and 4 bases separated the two germline ends. Germline V gene lookup returns CDR1 SGDLS and CDR2 YYNGEE. The CDR3 DNA is TGTGCCAGCAGCGTAGACAGCTACAATGAGCAGTTCTTC. It codes for CASSVDSYNEQFF.

This chain connects TRBV14 to TRBJ2-7; TRBD2 matches at 8 bases. Germline trimming cut 2 bases from V and 3 bases from J; bases unmatched to any gene: 6. Germline values: CDR1 SGHDN, CDR2 FVKESK. CDR3 length: 15 amino acids. The CDR3 DNA reads TGTGCCAGCAGCCAATTAGAGCGGGGGTACTACGAGCAGTACTTC. It yields the protein CASSQLERGYYEQYF.

The chain carries TRBV7-9 and TRBJ2-7, with 9 bases fitting TRBD1. After removal of 0 bases from V and 4 bases from J, the junction contained 4 bases not matched to a gene. CDR1 is SEHNR, CDR2 FQNEAQ, per germline (reference sequence). CDR3 length equals 15 residues. The CDR3 region has the DNA TGTGCCAGCAGCTTAGCCGGGACAGGGTCTTACGAGCAGTACTTC. Translated: CASSLAGTGSYEQYF.